Listed below are T cell receptor beta chains from one sample, sequenced in a study of T cells in Graves' hyperthyroidism and ophthalmopathy. TCRdb fed the multiplex PCR reads into MiXCR, producing one record per CDR3 protein. The sample shows approximately 500,000 distinct CDR3 sequences, roughly 50% of them seen only once. Sequences were obtained from peripheral blood or thyroid tissue (not recorded which). All receptors come from a woman under 30 with Graves' hyperthyroidism. Each CDR3 is given with its conserved first and last residue. D genes are given only for firm matches. The listing skips clone size in some rows; elsewhere it reads once, few, many or a size class.

abundance: many
d_gene: NA
j_gene: TRBJ1-3
v_gene: TRBV20-1
CDR3aa: CSAMVSYGNTIYF
CDR3nt: TGCAGTGCTATGGTCAGTTACGGAAACACCATATATTTT

abundance: NA
d_gene: NA
j_gene: TRBJ2-3
v_gene: TRBV20-1
CDR3aa: CSAPEGGIAADTQYF
CDR3nt: TGCAGTGCGCCAGAGGGCGGGATCGCGGCAGATACGCAGTATTTT

abundance: NA
d_gene: NA
j_gene: TRBJ1-2
v_gene: TRBV20-1
CDR3aa: CSAPKSGSNYGYTF
CDR3nt: TGCAGTGCTCCGAAATCTGGGTCGAACTATGGCTACACCTTC

abundance: NA
d_gene: NA
j_gene: TRBJ2-1
v_gene: TRBV19
CDR3aa: CASSSTRATEQFF
CDR3nt: TGTGCCAGTAGTTCAACTAGGGCAACGGAGCAGTTCTTC

abundance: many
d_gene: NA
j_gene: TRBJ1-1
v_gene: TRBV6-5
CDR3aa: CASSPGGGSAFF
CDR3nt: TGTGCCAGCAGCCCAGGCGGGGGTAGTGCTTTCTTT

abundance: many
d_gene: TRBD1
j_gene: TRBJ2-7
v_gene: TRBV7-2
CDR3aa: CASSSGQGLIYEQYF
CDR3nt: TGTGCCAGCAGCTCGGGACAGGGGTTAATCTACGAGCAGTACTTC

abundance: NA
d_gene: NA
j_gene: TRBJ1-2
v_gene: TRBV12-3/TRBV12-4
CDR3aa: CASSTGHGSTF
CDR3nt: TGTGCCAGCAGTACGGGACATGGTTCCACCTTC

abundance: NA
d_gene: NA
j_gene: TRBJ2-7
v_gene: TRBV27
CDR3aa: CASSSPLRGGPEQYF
CDR3nt: TGTGCCAGCAGTTCGCCCCTCAGGGGAGGCCCCGAGCAGTACTTC

abundance: many
d_gene: NA
j_gene: TRBJ2-5
v_gene: TRBV20-1
CDR3aa: CSARGGWETQYF
CDR3nt: TGCAGTGCTAGGGGTGGGTGGGAGACCCAGTACTTC

abundance: NA
d_gene: NA
j_gene: TRBJ1-1
v_gene: TRBV29-1
CDR3aa: CSVVHSQNTEAFF
CDR3nt: TGCAGCGTTGTCCACAGCCAGAACACTGAAGCTTTCTTT

abundance: many
d_gene: NA
j_gene: TRBJ1-2
v_gene: TRBV7-9
CDR3aa: CASLLSEGEGGYTF
CDR3nt: TGTGCCAGCCTCCTTTCGGAGGGGGAGGGGGGCTACACCTTC

abundance: NA
d_gene: NA
j_gene: TRBJ1-5
v_gene: TRBV29-1
CDR3aa: CSARQEGGNQPQHF
CDR3nt: TGCAGCGCTAGACAGGAGGGAGGGAATCAGCCCCAGCATTTT

abundance: NA
d_gene: TRBD1
j_gene: TRBJ2-5
v_gene: TRBV4-2
CDR3aa: CASSQGQGRQETQYF
CDR3nt: TGTGCCAGCAGCCAAGGACAGGGGCGCCAAGAGACCCAGTACTTC

abundance: many
d_gene: NA
j_gene: TRBJ1-3
v_gene: TRBV10-1
CDR3aa: CASSGGRVWDSGNTIYF
CDR3nt: TGCGCCAGCAGTGGGGGGCGGGTTTGGGATTCTGGAAACACCATATATTTT

abundance: NA
d_gene: NA
j_gene: TRBJ1-2
v_gene: TRBV14
CDR3aa: CASSVAGGAGKDDGYTF
CDR3nt: TGTGCCAGCAGCGTAGCGGGAGGGGCAGGGAAGGATGATGGCTACACCTTC

abundance: NA
d_gene: NA
j_gene: TRBJ2-7
v_gene: TRBV29-1
CDR3aa: CSVPQDEQYF
CDR3nt: TGCAGCGTGCCCCAGGACGAGCAGTACTTC

abundance: NA
d_gene: TRBD1
j_gene: TRBJ1-6
v_gene: TRBV7-3
CDR3aa: CASSRQGSGSPLHF
CDR3nt: TGTGCCAGCAGCCGACAGGGGTCAGGATCACCCCTCCACTTT

abundance: once
d_gene: NA
j_gene: TRBJ2-1
v_gene: TRBV7-2
CDR3aa: CASSLAVAEAFNEQFF
CDR3nt: TGTGCCAGCAGCTTGGCGGTAGCGGAGGCGTTCAATGAGCAGTTCTTC

abundance: NA
d_gene: NA
j_gene: TRBJ2-6
v_gene: TRBV2
CDR3aa: CASSEDLWDNVLTF
CDR3nt: TGTGCCAGCAGTGAGGACCTGTGGGACAACGTCCTGACTTTC

abundance: many
d_gene: TRBD1
j_gene: TRBJ1-6
v_gene: TRBV29-1
CDR3aa: CSVDTGEGSPLHF
CDR3nt: TGCAGCGTGGATACAGGGGAAGGGTCACCCCTCCACTTT